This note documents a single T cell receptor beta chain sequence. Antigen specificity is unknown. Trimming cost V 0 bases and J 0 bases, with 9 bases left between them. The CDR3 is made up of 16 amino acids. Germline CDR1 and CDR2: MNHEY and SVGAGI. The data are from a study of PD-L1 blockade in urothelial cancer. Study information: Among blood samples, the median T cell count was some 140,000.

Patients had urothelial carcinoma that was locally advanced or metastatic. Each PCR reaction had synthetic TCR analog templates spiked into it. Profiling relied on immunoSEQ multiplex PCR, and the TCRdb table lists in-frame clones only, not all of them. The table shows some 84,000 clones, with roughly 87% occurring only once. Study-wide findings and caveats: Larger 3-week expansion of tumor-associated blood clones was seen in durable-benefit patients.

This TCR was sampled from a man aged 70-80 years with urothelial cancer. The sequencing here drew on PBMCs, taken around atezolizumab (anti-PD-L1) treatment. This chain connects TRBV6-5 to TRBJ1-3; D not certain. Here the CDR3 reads CASSYSGSSSGNTIYF. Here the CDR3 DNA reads TGTGCCAGCAGTTACTCGGGCTCGAGCTCTGGAAACACCATATATTTT.